The 9 T cell receptor beta chains reported below all come from one sample, sequenced in a study of shared clonotypes between healthy human individuals. TCRdb's copy holds only in-frame clones and misses some; the assay was immunoSEQ multiplex PCR. The table includes about 480,000 clones, over 75% detected once. The sample consisted of PBMCs. These receptors originate from a woman between 35 and 50 years old in good health. Some clones in this sample may be carry-over from other donors' samples.

This clone was observed a handful of times. The V gene is TRBV5-1, the J gene TRBJ1-1, with a tentative D call TRBD1 (5 bases). CDR1 and CDR2 from the germline V gene are SGHRS and YFSETQ. V lost 4 bases and J lost 1, with 14 bases in between. The CDR3 runs to 15 residues. The CDR3 nucleotides read TGCGCCAGCAGCCCCGGGGGGGTTAGGAACACTGAAGCTTTCTTT. It specifies CASSPGGVRNTEAFF.

The CDR3 DNA is TGCGCCAGCCAGCGGGAGGGCGCAGATACGCAGTATTTT. Residues: CASQREGADTQYF. V usage is TRBV5-1 and J usage is TRBJ2-3; 10 nucleotides align to TRBD2. This CDR3 region has 13 residues. Germline CDR1 SGHRS, CDR2 YFSETQ. J lost 4 bases, V lost 7 bases, and 3 bases had no gene match.

Concerning this clone: Possible read error: a much larger clone is one base away. Since the CDR3 does not end with the conserved phenylalanine or tryptophan, this likely comes from a read error. V and J are TRBV5-4 and TRBJ2-2; no clear D gene. The CDR3 spans 18 residues. Looked up from germline, CDR1 is SGHNT and CDR2 is YYREEE (reference sequence). Trimming shortened V by 0 bases and J by 2 bases, and 17 bases separated the two germline ends. The CDR3 DNA sequence: TGTGCCAGCAGCTTGGGCACAATCGGAACTTTTAACACCGGGGAGCTGTTTATT. As protein: CASSLGTIGTFNTGELFI.

The gene calls are TRBV5-1 and TRBJ2-5; D unclear. The germline V gene encodes CDR1 SGHRS and CDR2 YFSETQ. The CDR3 totals 16 residues. Trimming took 5 bases from V and 2 from J, leaving 19 bases between them. The CDR3 region is CASSKDVGKSQETQYF. CDR3 sequence (DNA): TGCGCCAGCAGTAAGGACGTTGGCAAATCACAAGAGACCCAGTACTTC.

This chain uses TRBV5-8 with TRBJ1-2; D gene uncertain. Germline V gene sequence: CDR1 SGHTS, CDR2 YDEGEE. V lost 4 bases and J lost 8, with 12 bases in between. The CDR3 extends over 12 amino acids. The CDR3 DNA reads as TGTGCCAGCAGCGACTTAACGGGGGGCTACACCTTC. Its protein is CASSDLTGGYTF.

The chain employs TRBV28 and TRBJ1-2; 9 bases align to TRBD1. Germline CDR1 MDHEN, CDR2 SYDVKM. The ends lost 4 bases at V and 4 bases at J; junction bases unmatched: 4. The CDR3 totals 14 residues. CDR3 sequence: CASSWTGAGYGYTF. CDR3 nucleotide sequence: TGTGCCAGCAGTTGGACAGGGGCGGGCTATGGCTACACCTTC.

The chain uses TRBV27 and TRBJ2-1, with 9 bases identical to TRBD2. CDR3 length equals 13 residues. Looked up from germline, CDR1 is MNHEY and CDR2 is SMNVEV (reference sequence). V lost 6 bases and J lost 7; bases outside the gene matches: 4. The CDR3 sequence is CASRVAGVNEQFF. The CDR3 region has the DNA TGTGCCAGCAGGGTAGCGGGAGTTAATGAGCAGTTCTTC.

The V and J genes are TRBV6-5 and TRBJ1-1, with 12 bases fitting TRBD1. V was clipped by 4 bases and J by 6 bases; unmatched bases: 9. Germline V gene lookup returns CDR1 MNHEY and CDR2 SVGAGI. The CDR3 length is 16 residues. The CDR3 bases are TGTGCCAGCAGTTCCGGGACAGGGGGCTATTACGCTGAAGCTTTCTTT. It translates to CASSSGTGGYYAEAFF.

V and J are TRBV7-8 and TRBJ2-5; D not resolved. Germline V lookup: CDR1 SGHVS, CDR2 FQNEAQ. The CDR3 covers 15 residues. V was pared by 0 bases and J by 2 bases, with 10 bases between. The CDR3 nucleotides are TGTGCCAGCAGCTTAGCCCCAAGCAGACAAGAGACCCAGTACTTC. This codes for CASSLAPSRQETQYF.